This record looks at one TCR beta chain sequence and its context. The specificity of this receptor is unknown. Nothing much larger sits one base from this clone, and base qualities are not available. The collaborating institutions used their own protocols to collect whole blood in K2EDTA tubes. For TCRbeta analysis, collaborator samples were shipped as frozen whole blood, as isolated PBMCs, or as DNA extracted from either sample type. The data derive from a study of blood T cell repertoires in COVID-19 (dated by TCRdb to about 2020). About the investigation overall: Samples from collaborators originated in the United States, Italy and Spain and spanned both the acute and convalescent phases of COVID-19. The material from the prospective study consisted of cDNA or gDNA derived from T cells, B-cell-depleted T cells, or PBMCs. Deeply sampled blood TCRbeta repertoires from subjects exposed to, actively infected with, or recovered from COVID-19 were included in the dataset. The repertoires were released in a freely available public database intended as a resource for research on the immune response to SARS-CoV-2. The samples were drawn from two sources: the first 160 participants of the ongoing ImmuneRACE study, and 1,200 or so subjects contributed by 6 global collaborators. Sample metadata almost always included a de-identified subject ID, COVID-19 status, age in years and sex. Where available, HLA class I and class II types were taken from metadata supplied by the sample provider and were not determined by assay-based typing. The investigation overall reported the following: The amount of clinical and demographic metadata varied by source and participant and was provided uncurated.

The germline V gene sets CDR1 to SGHTA and CDR2 to FQGNSA. V gives up 2 bases and J gives up 3 bases, and the segment between their germline ends measures 14 bases. The CDR3 spans 16 residues, from the cysteine through the phenylalanine. Of the read, only the CDR3 DNA is kept; its 48 bases are in frame from base 1. TCRbeta CDR3 regions were amplified from genomic DNA using the immunoSEQ Assay, a bias-controlled multiplex PCR. The paper's processing steps were these. The number of nucleated cells in each sample was estimated from the amplification of reference gene primers within the assay. To quantify the absolute abundance of each unique TCRbeta CDR3 rearrangement, sequence reads were collapsed and filtered. Productive Simpson clonality was computed per sample as the square root of Simpson's diversity index over productive rearrangements. In TCRdb, the immuneACCESS table is reduced to in-frame sequences with V and J assigned. These tables do not hold every clone; where another copy was compared, an unresolved V gene accounts for under half, and the others remain unexplained. The V and J calls and clone size were taken over from that table, and D and trimming were inferred from the DNA. The sample has under 400,000 clones on record, around 87% of them singletons. The ten biggest clones cover 5% to 8.5% of the sample.

Recombination linked TRBV7-2 to TRBJ1-5, with no confident D gene call. What was sequenced was peripheral blood. The source is a man aged 18 to 29 with active or convalescent COVID-19. The CDR3 loop reads CASSLQAPTHNQPQHF. The sequence in DNA is TGTGCCAGCAGCTTACAGGCACCAACCCACAATCAGCCCCAGCATTTT.